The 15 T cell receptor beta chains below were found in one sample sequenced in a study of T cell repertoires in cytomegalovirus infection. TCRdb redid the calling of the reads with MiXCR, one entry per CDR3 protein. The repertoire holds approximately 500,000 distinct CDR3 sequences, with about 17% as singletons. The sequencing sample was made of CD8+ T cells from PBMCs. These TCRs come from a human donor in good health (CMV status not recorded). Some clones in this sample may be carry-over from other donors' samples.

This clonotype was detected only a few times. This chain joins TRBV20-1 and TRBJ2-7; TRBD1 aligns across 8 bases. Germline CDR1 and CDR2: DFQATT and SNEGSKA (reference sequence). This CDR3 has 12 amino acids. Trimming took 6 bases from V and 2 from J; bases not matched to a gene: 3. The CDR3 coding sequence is TGCAGTGCCGACAGGGGCACCTACGAGCAGTACTTC. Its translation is CSADRGTYEQYF.

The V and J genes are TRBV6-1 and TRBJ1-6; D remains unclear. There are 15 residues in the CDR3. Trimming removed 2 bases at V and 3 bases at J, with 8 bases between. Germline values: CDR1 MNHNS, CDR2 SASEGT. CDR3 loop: CASSEKQSYNSPLHF. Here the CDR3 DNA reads TGTGCCAGCAGTGAAAAGCAAAGCTATAATTCACCCCTCCACTTT.

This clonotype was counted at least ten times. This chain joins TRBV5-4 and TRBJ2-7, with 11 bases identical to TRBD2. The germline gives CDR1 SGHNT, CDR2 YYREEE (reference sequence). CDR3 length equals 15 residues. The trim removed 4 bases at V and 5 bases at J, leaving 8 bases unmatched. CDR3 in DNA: TGTGCCAGCAGCGCTAGACTAGCGGGGTCGAACGAGCAGTACTTC. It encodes CASSARLAGSNEQYF.

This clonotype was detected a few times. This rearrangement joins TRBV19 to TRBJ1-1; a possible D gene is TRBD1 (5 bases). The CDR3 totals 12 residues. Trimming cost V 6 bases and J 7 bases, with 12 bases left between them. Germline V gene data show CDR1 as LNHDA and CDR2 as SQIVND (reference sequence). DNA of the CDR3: TGTGCCAGTAGATTAGGAGGGGATGAAGCTTTCTTT. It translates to CASRLGGDEAFF.

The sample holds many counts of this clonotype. CDR3: CASSWIDRGGEQFF. For the CDR3, the DNA is TGTGCCAGCAGCTGGATAGACAGGGGTGGCGAGCAGTTCTTC. The chain links TRBV11-1 to TRBJ2-1; TRBD1 agrees at 8 bases. The CDR3 is 14 amino acids. CDR1 SGHAT and CDR2 FQDESV come from the germline V gene (reference sequence). Germline trimming cut 4 bases from V and 10 bases from J; bases unmatched to any gene: 9.

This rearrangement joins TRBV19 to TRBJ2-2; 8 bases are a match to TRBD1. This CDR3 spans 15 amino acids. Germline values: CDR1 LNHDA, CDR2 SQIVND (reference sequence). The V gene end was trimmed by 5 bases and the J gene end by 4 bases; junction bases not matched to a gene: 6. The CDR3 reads CASSPTGGSTGELFF. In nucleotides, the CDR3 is TGTGCCAGTAGTCCAACAGGGGGGAGCACCGGGGAGCTGTTTTTT.

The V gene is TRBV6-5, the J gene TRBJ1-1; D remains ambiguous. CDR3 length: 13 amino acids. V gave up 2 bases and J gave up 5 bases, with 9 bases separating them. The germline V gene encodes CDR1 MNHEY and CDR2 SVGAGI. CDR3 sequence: CASSYRETTEAFF. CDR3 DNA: TGTGCCAGCAGTTACAGGGAGACTACTGAAGCTTTCTTT.

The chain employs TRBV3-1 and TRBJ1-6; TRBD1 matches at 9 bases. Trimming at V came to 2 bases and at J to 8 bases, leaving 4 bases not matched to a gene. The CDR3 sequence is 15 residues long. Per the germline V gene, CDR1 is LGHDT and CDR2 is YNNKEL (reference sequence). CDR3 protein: CASSQMDRGDSPLHF. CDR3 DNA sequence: TGTGCCAGCAGCCAAATGGACAGGGGAGATTCACCCCTCCACTTT.

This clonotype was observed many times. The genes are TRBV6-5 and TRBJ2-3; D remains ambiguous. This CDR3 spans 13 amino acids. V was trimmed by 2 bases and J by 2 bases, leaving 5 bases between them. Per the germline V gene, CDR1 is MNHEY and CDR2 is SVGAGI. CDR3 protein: CASSYRITDTQYF. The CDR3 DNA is TGTGCCAGCAGTTACCGGATCACAGATACGCAGTATTTT.

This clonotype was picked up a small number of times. CDR3 residues: CASMWREWSSYNEQFF. DNA of the CDR3: TGTGCCAGCATGTGGCGGGAATGGAGCTCCTACAATGAGCAGTTCTTC. The chain carries TRBV6-1 and TRBJ2-1; D is possibly TRBD2 (6 bases). V was clipped by 7 bases and J by 0 bases, with 16 bases between them. There are 16 residues in the CDR3. Germline V gene sequence: CDR1 MNHNS, CDR2 SASEGT.

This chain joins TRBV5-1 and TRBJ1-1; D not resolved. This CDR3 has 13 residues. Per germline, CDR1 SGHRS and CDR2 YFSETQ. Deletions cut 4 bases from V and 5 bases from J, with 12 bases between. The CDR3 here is CASSRFVGTEAFF. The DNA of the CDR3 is TGCGCCAGCAGCCGATTTGTAGGGACTGAAGCTTTCTTT.

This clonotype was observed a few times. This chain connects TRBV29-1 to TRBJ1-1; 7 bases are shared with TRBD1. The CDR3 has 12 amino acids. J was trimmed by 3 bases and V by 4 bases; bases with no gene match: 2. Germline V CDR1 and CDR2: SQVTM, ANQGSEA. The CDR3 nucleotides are TGCAGCGTTGGCCAGGGGGACACTGAAGCTTTCTTT. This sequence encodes CSVGQGDTEAFF.

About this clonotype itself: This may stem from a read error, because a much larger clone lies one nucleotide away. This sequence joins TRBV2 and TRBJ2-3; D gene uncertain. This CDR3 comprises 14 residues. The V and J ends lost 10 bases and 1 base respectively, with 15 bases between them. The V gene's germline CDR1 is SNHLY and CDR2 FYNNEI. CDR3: CAKPLDRGTDTQYF. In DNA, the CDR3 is TGTGCCAAACCCCTGGATAGAGGCACAGATACGCAGTATTTT.

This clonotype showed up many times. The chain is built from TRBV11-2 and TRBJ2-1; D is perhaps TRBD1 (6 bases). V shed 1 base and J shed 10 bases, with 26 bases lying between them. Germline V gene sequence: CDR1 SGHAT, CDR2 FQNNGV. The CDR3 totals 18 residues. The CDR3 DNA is TGTGCCAGCAGCTTAGTGGGGGCTCGGCAAAAGGGCTCAAGAGAGCAGTTCTTC. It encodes CASSLVGARQKGSREQFF.

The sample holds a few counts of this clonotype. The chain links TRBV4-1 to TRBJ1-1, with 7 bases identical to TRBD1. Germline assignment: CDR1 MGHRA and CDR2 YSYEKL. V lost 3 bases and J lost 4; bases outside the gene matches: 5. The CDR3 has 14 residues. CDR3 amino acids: CASSHRRGSTEAFF. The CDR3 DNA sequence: TGCGCCAGCAGCCACCGCAGGGGGAGCACTGAAGCTTTCTTT.